This entry concerns a single TCR beta chain. Its antigen remains unknown. From germline, CDR1 is SGHNT and CDR2 YYREEE (reference sequence). The junction had 6 bases not matched to a gene; V was cut back by 0 bases and J by 4 bases. This CDR3 spans 17 amino acids. The sample comes from a study of neoadjuvant nivolumab and ipilimumab in lung cancer. Study-level points and caveats: Only a single major-pathologic-response sample was available for clonality analysis.

Using immunoSEQ multiplex PCR, the repertoire was profiled, and TCRdb retains in-frame clones only, with some absent. This table holds 40,000 to 60,000 clones, approximately 90% found once. The sequences come from blood, collected before neoadjuvant nivolumab, alone or with ipilimumab. The sequence was collected from an adult with non-small cell lung cancer. Some clones in this sample may be carry-over from other donors' samples. This chain uses TRBV5-4 with TRBJ2-6; 8 bases are a match to TRBD2. CDR3 in DNA: TGTGCCAGCAGCTTGGTCGGGAGGGCCCCCGGGGCCAACGTCCTGACTTTC. Residues: CASSLVGRAPGANVLTF.